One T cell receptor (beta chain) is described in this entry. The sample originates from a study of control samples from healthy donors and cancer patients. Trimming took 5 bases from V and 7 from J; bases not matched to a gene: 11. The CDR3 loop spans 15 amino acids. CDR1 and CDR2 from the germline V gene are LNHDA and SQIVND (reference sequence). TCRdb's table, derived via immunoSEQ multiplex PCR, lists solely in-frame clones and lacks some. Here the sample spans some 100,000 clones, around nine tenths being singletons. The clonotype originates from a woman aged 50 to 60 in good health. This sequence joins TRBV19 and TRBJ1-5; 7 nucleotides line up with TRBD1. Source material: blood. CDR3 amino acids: CASSPRQGGSQPQHF. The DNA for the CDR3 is TGTGCCAGTAGTCCGAGACAGGGTGGAAGCCAGCCCCAGCATTTT.